These T cell receptor beta chains were read from a single sample in a study of CD4 T cells in relation to SARS-CoV-2 and coronaviruses. Here immunoSEQ multiplex PCR was the method, and the copy in TCRdb shows in-frame clones only, minus some. The sample yields around 35,000 clones, approximately 85% seen once. Sequencing was done on a sample of memory CD4+ T cells from PBMCs. The origin of the receptors is an adult with COVID-19. CDR3s include the opening cysteine and the closing phenylalanine or tryptophan. Each record gives: D gene, V gene, clone size, J gene, CDR3 length, CDR3 protein, CDR3 DNA. The D gene is left open where the match is weak. A clone size is listed for some rows: how often the clone was seen (once, few, many), or a class if it is expanded.

NA	TRBV30	NA	TRBJ1-5	15	CAWSDGRGRSQPQHF	TGTGCCTGGAGTGATGGCAGGGGCAGGAGTCAGCCCCAGCATTTT
TRBD1	TRBV4-1	NA	TRBJ2-5	17	CASSRTLGQGAWETQYF	TGCGCCAGCAGCCGGACCCTCGGACAGGGGGCTTGGGAGACCCAGTACTTC
TRBD1	TRBV28	NA	TRBJ1-5	13	CASKKRQGQPQHF	TGTGCCAGCAAGAAACGACAGGGTCAGCCCCAGCATTTT
TRBD2	TRBV6-5	NA	TRBJ2-3	14	CASRRTSATDTQYF	TGTGCCAGCAGAAGGACTAGCGCCACAGATACGCAGTATTTT
TRBD2	TRBV6-4	NA	TRBJ2-1	16	CASSDSGGRASNEQFF	TGTGCCAGCAGTGACTCGGGCGGGAGGGCCTCTAATGAGCAGTTCTTC
TRBD2	TRBV6-1	NA	TRBJ2-7	16	CASSEALGGRIYEQYF	TGTGCCAGCAGTGAAGCGCTTGGCGGGAGGATCTACGAGCAGTACTTC
NA	TRBV30	NA	TRBJ1-2	13	CAWTRDSYYGYTF	TGTGCCTGGACCCGCGACAGTTACTATGGCTACACCTTC
TRBD1	TRBV7-2	NA	TRBJ2-5	16	CASSSQPDRGRETQYF	TGTGCCAGCAGCTCTCAACCGGACAGGGGGCGGGAGACCCAGTACTTC
TRBD2	TRBV3-1/TRBV3-2	NA	TRBJ2-1	16	CASSLLAGGSYNEQFF	TGTGCCAGCAGCCTCCTAGCGGGAGGTAGCTACAATGAGCAGTTCTTC
NA	TRBV5-1	NA	TRBJ1-5	15	CASSLSGASNQPQHF	TGCGCCAGCAGCTTGTCCGGGGCGAGCAATCAGCCCCAGCATTTT
NA	TRBV12-3/TRBV12-4	NA	TRBJ1-5	13	CASKLNSNQPQHF	TGTGCCAGCAAACTGAATAGCAATCAGCCCCAGCATTTT
NA	TRBV10-2	few	TRBJ2-3	11	CASSLTDTQYF	TGCGCCAGCAGTCTCACAGATACGCAGTATTTT